This entry lists 5 T cell receptor beta chains sequenced from one sample in a study of blood T cell repertoires in COVID-19. Clones were sequenced by immunoSEQ multiplex PCR, and TCRdb holds only the in-frame ones, with some missing. Of around 160,000 clones in the sample, around 80% were seen once. Specimen: peripheral blood. The source is a human donor with acute or convalescent COVID-19. The donor label of this sample is uncertain.

This clone appeared once. The chain recombines TRBV2 with TRBJ2-1, with 11 positions matching TRBD2. Germline V gives CDR1 SNHLY, CDR2 FYNNEI. There are 15 residues in the CDR3. The V segment lost 7 bases and the J segment 7 bases; nucleotides outside the gene matches: 9. The CDR3 DNA reads TGTGCCAGCATGGTAGCGGGGGGGCTTTTGAATGAGCAGTTCTTC. This codes for CASMVAGGLLNEQFF.

The V gene is TRBV7-3, the J gene TRBJ2-3, with a possible D match to TRBD2 (6 bases). The CDR3 is 15 amino acids. Deletions cut 0 bases from V and 5 bases from J, with 12 bases between. Germline V lookup: CDR1 SGHTA, CDR2 FQGTGA. The CDR3 region is CASSLTKDGGDTQYF. As DNA, the CDR3 is TGTGCCAGCAGCTTAACTAAAGACGGGGGAGATACGCAGTATTTT.

V gene TRBV29-1 combines with J gene TRBJ2-1, with 9 bases lining up with TRBD1. CDR3 length equals 16 residues. Germline V CDR1 and CDR2: SQVTM, ANQGSEA. With V trimmed by 0 bases and J by 0 bases, 3 bases remained unmatched. Here the CDR3 DNA reads TGCAGCGTTGAAGAGGGACAGGGCAGCTCCTACAATGAGCAGTTCTTC. Its protein is CSVEEGQGSSYNEQFF.

The chain carries TRBV2 and TRBJ1-2, with D perhaps TRBD1 (5 bases). The V and J ends lost 7 bases and 6 bases respectively, with 21 bases between them. Germline lookup yields CDR1 SNHLY and CDR2 FYNNEI. The CDR3 contains 15 residues. The CDR3 DNA is TGTGCCAGCACCATGTCAGGGCCCAGGCGCCATGGCTACACCTTC. This encodes CASTMSGPRRHGYTF.

In DNA form, the CDR3 reads TGCGCCAGCAGCTTCCGGGACAACACCTACGAGCAGTACTTC. As protein: CASSFRDNTYEQYF. The chain carries TRBV5-1 and TRBJ2-7, with a weak D call TRBD1 (6 bases). V lost 2 bases and J lost 2, with 11 bases in between. This CDR3 region has 14 residues. Germline V gives CDR1 SGHRS, CDR2 YFSETQ.